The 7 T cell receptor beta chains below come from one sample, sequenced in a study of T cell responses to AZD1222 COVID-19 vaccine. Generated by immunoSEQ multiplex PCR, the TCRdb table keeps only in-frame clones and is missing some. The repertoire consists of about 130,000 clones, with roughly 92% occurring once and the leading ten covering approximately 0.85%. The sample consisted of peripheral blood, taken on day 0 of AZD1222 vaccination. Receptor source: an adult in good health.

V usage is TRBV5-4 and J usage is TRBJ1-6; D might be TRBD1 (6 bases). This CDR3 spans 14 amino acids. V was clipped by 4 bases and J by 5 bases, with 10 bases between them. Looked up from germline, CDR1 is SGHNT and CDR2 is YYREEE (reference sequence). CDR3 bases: TGTGCCAGCAGCCCATACAGGGATAATTCACCCCTCCACTTT. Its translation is CASSPYRDNSPLHF.

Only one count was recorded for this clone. The CDR3 nucleotides read TGTGCCAGCCGCCAGGGGGCGCGGGGAAACACCATATATTTT. Residues: CASRQGARGNTIYF. The chain uses TRBV6-5 and TRBJ1-3, with 8 bases aligning to TRBD1. Germline loops: CDR1 MNHEY, CDR2 SVGAGI. The ends lost 8 bases at V and 4 bases at J; junction bases unmatched: 7. The CDR3 runs to 14 residues.

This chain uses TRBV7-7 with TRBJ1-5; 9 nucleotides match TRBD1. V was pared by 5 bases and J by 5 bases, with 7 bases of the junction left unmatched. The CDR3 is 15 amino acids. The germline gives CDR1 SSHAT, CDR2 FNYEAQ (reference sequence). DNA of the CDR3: TGTGCCAGCAGCCCTGACAGGGGGGGAGATCAGCCCCAGCATTTT. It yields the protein CASSPDRGGDQPQHF.

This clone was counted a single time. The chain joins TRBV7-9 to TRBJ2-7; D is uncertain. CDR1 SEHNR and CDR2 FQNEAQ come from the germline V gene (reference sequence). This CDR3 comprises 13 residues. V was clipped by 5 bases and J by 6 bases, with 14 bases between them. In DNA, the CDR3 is TGTGCCAGCAGCCAACAGACCCTCTCCGAGCAGTACTTC. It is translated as CASSQQTLSEQYF.

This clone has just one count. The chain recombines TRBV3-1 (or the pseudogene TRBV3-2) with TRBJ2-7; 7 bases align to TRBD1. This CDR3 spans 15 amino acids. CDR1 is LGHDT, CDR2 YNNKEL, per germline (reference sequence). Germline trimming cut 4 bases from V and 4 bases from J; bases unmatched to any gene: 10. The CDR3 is CASSPSPGQSYEQYF. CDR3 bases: TGTGCCAGCAGCCCGTCACCGGGACAGAGTTACGAGCAGTACTTC.

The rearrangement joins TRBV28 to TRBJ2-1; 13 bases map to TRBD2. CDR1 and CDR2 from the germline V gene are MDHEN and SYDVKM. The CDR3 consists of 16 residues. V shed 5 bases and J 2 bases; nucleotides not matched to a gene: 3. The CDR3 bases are TGTGCCAGCAGTAGGACTAGCGGGAGTACCTACAATGAGCAGTTCTTC. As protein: CASSRTSGSTYNEQFF.

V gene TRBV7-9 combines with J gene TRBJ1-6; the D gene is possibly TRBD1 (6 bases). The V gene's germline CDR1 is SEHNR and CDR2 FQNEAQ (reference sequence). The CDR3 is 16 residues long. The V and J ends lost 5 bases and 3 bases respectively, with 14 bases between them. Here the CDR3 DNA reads TGTGCCAGCAGCGCGCTCGGGGGCAGCTATAATTCACCCCTCCACTTT. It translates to CASSALGGSYNSPLHF.